A single sample gave rise to the 2 T cell receptor beta chains below, sequenced in a study of Ad26.COV2.S vaccination and SARS-CoV-2 variants. Treatment in this sample: some 20 received Ad26.COV2.S at low or high dose, single or two shots; 5 received placebo; per-sample allocation not given. Vaccine and placebo recipients were sampled on day 63 after the first injection. Only in-frame clones appear in the TCRdb table, and some are missing; sequencing was by immunoSEQ multiplex PCR. The sample lists hundreds of thousands of clones; about 89% were seen once. The sequences come from peripheral blood, collected in a trial of Ad26.COV2.S vaccine versus placebo. These receptors were taken from a person aged 18 to 59 who received the Ad26.COV2.S COVID-19 vaccine or a placebo.

The chain has TRBV7-9 and TRBJ2-1, with 13 bases identical to TRBD2. The CDR3 is 17 amino acids. Germline V lookup: CDR1 SEHNR, CDR2 FQNEAQ (reference sequence). With V trimmed by 6 bases and J by 7 bases, 12 bases remained unmatched. The CDR3 region is CASSLSGGLAGRNEQFF. CDR3 coding DNA: TGTGCCAGCAGTTTGTCGGGGGGACTAGCGGGGAGGAATGAGCAGTTCTTC.

The chain couples TRBV23-1 to TRBJ2-2; TRBD2 aligns across 15 bases. TRBV23-1 qualifies as an ORF whose function is uncertain. J gave up 10 bases and V 4 bases, and 13 bases lay outside the gene matches. This CDR3 comprises 18 residues. The CDR3 reads CASSPRTSGRAVDAELFF. The DNA of the CDR3 is TGCGCCAGCAGTCCCCGGACTAGCGGGAGGGCCGTAGACGCGGAGCTGTTTTTT.